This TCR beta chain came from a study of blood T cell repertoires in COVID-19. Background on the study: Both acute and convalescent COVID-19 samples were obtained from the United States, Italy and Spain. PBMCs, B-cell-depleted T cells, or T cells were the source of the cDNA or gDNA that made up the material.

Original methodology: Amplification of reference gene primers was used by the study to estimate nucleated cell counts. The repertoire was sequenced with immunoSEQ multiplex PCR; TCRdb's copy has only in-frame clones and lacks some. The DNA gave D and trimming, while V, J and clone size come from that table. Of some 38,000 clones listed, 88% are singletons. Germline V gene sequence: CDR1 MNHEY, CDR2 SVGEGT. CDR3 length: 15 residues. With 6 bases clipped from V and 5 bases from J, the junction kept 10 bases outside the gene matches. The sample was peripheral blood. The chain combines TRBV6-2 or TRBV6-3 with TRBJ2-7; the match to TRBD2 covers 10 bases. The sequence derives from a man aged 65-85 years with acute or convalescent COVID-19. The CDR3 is CASSDASSGSHEQYF. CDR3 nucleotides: TGTGCCAGCAGCGACGCGTCTAGCGGGAGCCACGAGCAGTACTTC.